The 2 T cell receptor beta chains below come from one sample, sequenced in a study of control samples from healthy donors and cancer patients. Profiled with immunoSEQ multiplex PCR; TCRdb holds only in-frame clones, not every one. This table has around 95,000 clones, over 75% appearing once. Specimen: blood. Every receptor here comes from a woman between 45 and 65 years old in good health.

This chain links TRBV7-8 with TRBJ1-5; D might be TRBD1 (6 bases). V was clipped by 4 bases and J by 0 bases, with 28 bases between them. CDR3 length equals 21 residues. Germline V lookup: CDR1 SGHVS, CDR2 FQNEAQ. The CDR3 nucleotides read TGTGCCAGCAGCTCCAACTCAAATGAGGGGGGGCTGGGTACTAGCAATCAGCCCCAGCATTTT. Protein sequence: CASSSNSNEGGLGTSNQPQHF.

The rearrangement links TRBV6-2 or TRBV6-3 to TRBJ2-5, with 11 bases fitting TRBD2. After removal of 0 bases from V and 5 bases from J, the junction contained 14 bases not matched to a gene. This CDR3 is 19 amino acids long. CDR1 and CDR2 (germline): MNHEY, SVGEGT. CDR3 residues: CASSYSMVAGGQGSETQYF. CDR3 nucleotides: TGTGCCAGCAGTTACTCGATGGTAGCGGGAGGGCAAGGTTCCGAGACCCAGTACTTC.